A selection of T cell receptor beta chains follows, all from one sample in a study of blood T cells in healthy people across ages. Each CDR3 protein gets one entry after TCRdb re-called the 5' RACE reads with MiXCR. The profile covers 550,000 to 700,000 distinct CDR3 sequences, with 25% to 30% appearing a single time and approximately 17% taken by the ten largest. Sequencing used blood. The source is a woman between 65 and 79 years old in good health. Each CDR3 is given with its conserved first and last residue. The D gene is left open where the match is weak. Clone size is shown for a subset of rows, as once, few, many or a class of expanded clone.

D	J	size	V	CDR3	DNA
TRBD1	TRBJ1-2	few	TRBV29-1	CSAERDRGNGYTF	TGCAGCGCCGAGAGGGACAGGGGGAATGGCTACACCTTC
-	TRBJ2-6	once	TRBV20-1	CSATSGEVSGANVLTF	TGCAGTGCTACCTCAGGGGAAGTATCTGGGGCCAACGTCCTGACTTTC
TRBD2	TRBJ2-5	-	TRBV5-1	CASRTDRGGRLQYF	TGCGCCAGCAGAACCGATCGGGGGGGCCGACTGCAGTACTTC
TRBD2	TRBJ2-7	-	TRBV20-1	CSATNRLAGYSYEQYF	TGCAGTGCTACTAATAGACTAGCGGGGTACTCCTACGAGCAGTACTTC
TRBD2	TRBJ2-3	-	TRBV25-1	CASSEYPGTSFTDTQYF	TGTGCCAGCAGTGAATATCCGGGGACTAGCTTCACAGATACGCAGTATTTT
-	TRBJ2-1	few	TRBV6-2/TRBV6-3	CASSQTAISYNEQFF	TGTGCCAGCAGTCAAACAGCTATTTCGTACAATGAGCAGTTCTTC
-	TRBJ2-5	-	TRBV7-2	CASSPQAAGETQYF	TGTGCCAGCAGCCCCCAAGCGGCCGGAGAGACCCAGTACTTC
-	TRBJ1-4	few	TRBV7-8	CASSFGQTTNEKLFF	TGTGCCAGCAGCTTTGGACAGACAACTAATGAAAAACTGTTTTTT
-	TRBJ2-5	-	TRBV10-3	CAIGITTSGEQYF	TGTGCCATCGGGATAACCACCTCGGGAGAGCAGTACTTC
-	TRBJ2-7	-	TRBV14	CASSLSDSQQYF	TGTGCCAGCAGCCTGAGCGACAGTCAGCAGTACTTC
TRBD2	TRBJ2-5	few	TRBV20-1	CSASRLAGDQETQYF	TGCAGTGCTAGTCGGCTAGCGGGCGACCAAGAGACCCAGTACTTC
TRBD2	TRBJ2-7	-	TRBV20-1	CSVGGGRTYEQYF	TGCAGTGTTGGCGGGGGGCGGACCTACGAGCAGTACTTC
-	TRBJ2-1	few	TRBV7-3	CASSLGGPEDEQFF	TGTGCCAGCAGCTTGGGCGGGCCGGAGGATGAGCAGTTCTTC
-	TRBJ2-7	few	TRBV3-1	CASSQTPGPAYEQYF	TGTGCCAGCAGCCAGACCCCAGGCCCCGCCTACGAGCAGTACTTC
-	TRBJ2-3	few	TRBV14	CASSQQAIGTDTQYF	TGTGCCAGCAGCCAACAGGCGATCGGAACAGATACGCAGTATTTT
TRBD1	TRBJ1-1	-	TRBV4-3	CASSPETGTGGTEAFF	TGCGCCAGCAGCCCCGAAACCGGGACAGGGGGCACTGAAGCTTTCTTT
TRBD2	TRBJ2-1	-	TRBV4-3	CASSQDVLAATNEQFF	TGCGCCAGCAGCCAAGATGTACTAGCGGCCACCAATGAGCAGTTCTTC
TRBD2	TRBJ2-1	-	TRBV3-1	CASSQAAGGPEQFF	TGTGCCAGCAGCCAAGCGGCGGGGGGGCCTGAGCAGTTCTTC
-	TRBJ2-3	-	TRBV7-2	CASSWASDTQYF	TGTGCCAGCAGCTGGGCTTCAGATACGCAGTATTTT
-	TRBJ1-4	-	TRBV29-1	CSVASTAREKLFF	TGCAGCGTTGCCAGCACGGCGCGGGAAAAACTGTTTTTT
-	TRBJ1-1	few	TRBV7-9	CASSLLSVNTEAFF	TGTGCCAGCAGCTTATTATCCGTGAACACTGAAGCTTTCTTT
-	TRBJ2-3	-	TRBV7-2	CASSFGADTQYF	TGTGCCAGCAGCTTCGGAGCAGATACGCAGTATTTT
TRBD1	TRBJ1-1	many	TRBV7-2	CASSLASGQGFEAFF	TGTGCCAGCAGCTTAGCGTCCGGACAGGGTTTTGAAGCTTTCTTT
TRBD2	TRBJ2-7	-	TRBV29-1	CSVVGGSTSNEQYF	TGCAGCGTTGTTGGGGGTTCGACTAGCAACGAGCAGTACTTC
-	TRBJ2-3	-	TRBV5-1	CASSRDPIFTDTQYF	TGCGCCAGCAGCAGGGACCCGATCTTCACAGATACGCAATATTTT
-	TRBJ1-2	few	TRBV6-5	CASSYSIRGLNGYTF	TGTGCCAGCAGTTACTCGATCCGGGGTCTAAACGGCTACACTTTC
-	TRBJ2-1	few	TRBV5-6	CASSPRTGTHRGQFF	TGTGCCAGCAGTCCCCGCACCGGGACTCACAGGGGGCAGTTCTTC
-	TRBJ2-7	-	TRBV4-3	CASSQGERSSYEQYF	TGCGCCAGCAGCCAAGGTGAGCGGAGCTCCTACGAGCAGTACTTC
-	TRBJ2-7	few	TRBV4-1	CASSQKPRGIHEQYF	TGCGCCAGCAGCCAGAAACCCAGGGGTATCCACGAGCAGTACTTC